A single T cell receptor (beta chain) is shown here with its context. The protocol was immunoSEQ multiplex PCR, while the TCRdb copy is restricted to in-frame clones and leaves out a portion. The data show almost 250,000 clones, more than 85% seen once. V dropped 0 bases and J dropped 0 bases, with 15 bases sitting between them. Germline assignment: CDR1 ENHRY and CDR2 SYGVKD. The CDR3 is 18 amino acids. This sample was included in a study of blood T cell repertoires in COVID-19. The genes are TRBV10-3 and TRBJ2-4, with D maybe TRBD2 (6 bases). This clonotype originated in a woman aged 25 to 45 who had recovered from COVID-19. Sequences were obtained from PBMCs or T cells enriched from blood (not recorded which). CDR3 DNA sequence: TGTGCCATCAGTGAGTCTGGCGGGGTCAAGGAAGCCAAAAACATTCAGTACTTC. Translation: CAISESGGVKEAKNIQYF.